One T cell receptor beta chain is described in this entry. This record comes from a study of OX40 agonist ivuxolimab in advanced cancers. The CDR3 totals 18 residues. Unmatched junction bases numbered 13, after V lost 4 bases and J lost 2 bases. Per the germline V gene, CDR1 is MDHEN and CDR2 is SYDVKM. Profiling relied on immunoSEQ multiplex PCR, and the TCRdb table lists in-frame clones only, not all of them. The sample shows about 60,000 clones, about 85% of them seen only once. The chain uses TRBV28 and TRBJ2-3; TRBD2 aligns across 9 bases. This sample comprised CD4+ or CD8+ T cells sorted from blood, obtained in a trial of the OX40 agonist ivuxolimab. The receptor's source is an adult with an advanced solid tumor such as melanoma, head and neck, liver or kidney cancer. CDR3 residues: CASSSSYRVAGDTDTQYF. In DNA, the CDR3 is TGTGCCAGCAGTTCCTCCTACAGGGTAGCGGGAGACACAGATACGCAGTATTTT. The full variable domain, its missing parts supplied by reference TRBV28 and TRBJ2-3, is DVKVTQSSRYLVKRTGEKVFLECVQDMDHENMFWYRQDPGLGLRLIYFSYDVKMKEKGDIPEGYSVSREKKERFSLILESASTNQTSMYLCASSSSYRVAGDTDTQYFGPGTRLTVL.